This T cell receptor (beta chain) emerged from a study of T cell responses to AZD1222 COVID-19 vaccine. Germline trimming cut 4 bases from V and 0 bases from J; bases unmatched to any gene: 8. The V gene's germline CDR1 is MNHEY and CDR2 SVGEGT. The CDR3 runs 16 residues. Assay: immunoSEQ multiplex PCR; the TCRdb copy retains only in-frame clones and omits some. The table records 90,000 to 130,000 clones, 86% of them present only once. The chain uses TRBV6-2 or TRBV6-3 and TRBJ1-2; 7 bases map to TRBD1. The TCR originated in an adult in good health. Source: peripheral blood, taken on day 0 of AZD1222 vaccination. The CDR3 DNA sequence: TGTGCCAGCAGTTCCCTCCGGACAGGAGCTAACTATGGCTACACCTTC. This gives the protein CASSSLRTGANYGYTF.